These 12 T cell receptor beta chains came from one sample sequenced in a study of control samples from healthy donors and cancer patients. The method was immunoSEQ multiplex PCR; TCRdb's version includes in-frame clones alone and lacks a portion of them. The sample has over 80,000 clones, 79% seen once. The material sequenced was blood. The receptors stem from a woman in her twenties or thirties in good health.

This clone was seen only once. CDR3 sequence: CAWSGLAGATQYF. The CDR3 coding sequence is TGTGCCTGGAGTGGACTAGCGGGGGCCACGCAGTATTTT. The chain combines TRBV30 with TRBJ2-3; TRBD2 agrees at 12 bases. With V trimmed by 1 base and J by 9 bases, 2 bases remained unmatched. Germline V gene lookup returns CDR1 GTSNPN and CDR2 SVGIG (reference sequence). The CDR3 is 13 amino acids.

This chain joins TRBV10-3 and TRBJ2-7; 8 bases line up with TRBD1. This CDR3 region has 12 residues. Germline CDR1 is ENHRY and CDR2 is SYGVKD. J was trimmed by 4 bases and V by 4 bases; bases with no gene match: 0. Written as DNA, the CDR3 is TGTGCCATCAGTGGGACAGGGTACGAGCAGTACTTC. Its protein is CAISGTGYEQYF.

The rearrangement joins TRBV27 to TRBJ2-1; no clear D gene. Trimming took 2 bases from V and 0 from J, leaving 8 bases between them. CDR1 is MNHEY, CDR2 SMNVEV, per germline (reference sequence). The CDR3 totals 15 residues. CDR3 loop: CASSLNNPSYNEQFF. As DNA, the CDR3 is TGTGCCAGCAGTTTAAACAACCCCTCCTACAATGAGCAGTTCTTC.

V is TRBV6-5 and J is TRBJ1-3; the D is unclear. The V end was cut by 6 bases, the J end by 3 bases, with 15 bases between. Per the germline V gene, CDR1 is MNHEY and CDR2 is SVGAGI. The CDR3 is 15 amino acids. The CDR3 DNA reads as TGTGCCAGCAGGACTCGGGCAGCTGATGGAAACACCATATATTTT. Its translation: CASRTRAADGNTIYF.

The chain couples TRBV2 to TRBJ2-7, with a possible D match to TRBD2 (7 bases). V lost 5 bases, J lost 3 bases, and 14 bases lay in between. CDR1 SNHLY and CDR2 FYNNEI come from the germline V gene. The CDR3 length is 14 residues. The CDR3 DNA follows: TGTGCCAGCAGTCAATCGGGGGGCGGCTACGAGCAGTACTTC. Protein product: CASSQSGGGYEQYF.

This sequence joins TRBV3-1 (or the pseudogene TRBV3-2) and TRBJ1-2; 9 bases line up with TRBD1. CDR1 and CDR2 from the germline V gene are LGHDT and YNNKEL (reference sequence). CDR3 size: 15 residues. V shed 3 bases, J shed 2 bases, and the junction held 4 bases outside the gene matches. Written as DNA, the CDR3 is TGTGCCAGCAGCCACCTGGGACAGGGAAACTATGGCTACACCTTC. Translating it yields CASSHLGQGNYGYTF.

The rearrangement uses TRBV6-1 and TRBJ1-1, with D unresolved. There are 14 residues in the CDR3. Per germline, CDR1 MNHNS and CDR2 SASEGT. Trimming shortened V by 2 bases and J by 5 bases, and 12 bases separated the two germline ends. The CDR3 nucleotides read TGTGCCAGCAGTGAAAACTTCATGGGAACTGAAGCTTTCTTT. This encodes CASSENFMGTEAFF.

The rearrangement uses TRBV7-2 and TRBJ1-3; D gene ambiguous. CDR3 length equals 15 residues. V was clipped by 0 bases and J by 0 bases, with 6 bases between them. Germline V gene sequence: CDR1 SGHTA, CDR2 FQGNSA. The CDR3 DNA follows: TGTGCCAGCAGCTTAGCGCCTAGCTCTGGAAACACCATATATTTT. This sequence encodes CASSLAPSSGNTIYF.

This chain joins TRBV19 and TRBJ1-2; 10 bases match TRBD1. V gave up 1 base and J gave up 3 bases; unmatched junction bases: 5. Germline CDR1 and CDR2: LNHDA and SQIVND (reference sequence). CDR3 length: 16 amino acids. The CDR3 loop reads CASSIVSTGGYYGYTF. CDR3 nucleotide sequence: TGTGCCAGTAGTATAGTGTCGACAGGGGGCTACTATGGCTACACCTTC.

The gene calls are TRBV4-3 and TRBJ1-4; tentatively, D is TRBD1 (6 bases). Trimming took off 4 bases at V and 7 bases at J, with 13 bases between the two ends. The CDR3 consists of 14 residues. Per the germline V gene, CDR1 is LGHNA and CDR2 is YSLEER. The CDR3: CASSPGGGREKLFF. DNA of the CDR3: TGCGCCAGCAGCCCGGGCGGGGGCCGTGAAAAACTGTTTTTT.

V gene TRBV5-4 combines with J gene TRBJ1-2, with D maybe TRBD1 (5 bases). V was pared by 4 bases and J by 8 bases, with 18 bases between. The V gene's germline CDR1 is SGHNT and CDR2 YYREEE (reference sequence). This CDR3 comprises 14 residues. CDR3 sequence (DNA): TGTGCCAGCAGCACCCAAGTGGGGGGGACGGGCTACACCTTC. Translated, it gives CASSTQVGGTGYTF.

The chain recombines TRBV11-3 with TRBJ2-1, with 11 bases aligning to TRBD2. CDR3 length equals 15 residues. With V trimmed by 2 bases and J by 11 bases, 8 bases remained unmatched. The germline gives CDR1 SGHNT, CDR2 YENEEA. In DNA, the CDR3 is TGTGCCAGCAGCTTACGCGGGACTAGCGGAGAGAAGCAGTTCTTC. Translated, it gives CASSLRGTSGEKQFF. Supplemented by reference TRBV11-3 and TRBJ2-1, the full variable domain reads EAGVVQSPRYKIIEKKQPVAFWCNPISGHNTLYWYLQNLGQGPELLIRYENEEAVDDSQLPKDRFSAERLKGVDSTLKIQPAELGDSAVYLCASSLRGTSGEKQFFGPGTRLTVL.